These T cell receptor beta chains were read from a single sample in a study of cytomegalovirus exposure and HLA in healthy donors. Sequencing was performed with immunoSEQ multiplex PCR; in TCRdb, only in-frame clones are kept and a portion is missing. The repertoire holds approximately 64,000 clones, around 89% seen once, with over 1.5% in the top ten. Sequenced sample: PBMCs. Receptors originate from a young woman in good health and CMV-seronegative. The CDR3 runs from the conserved cysteine through the conserved F or W. D genes are given only for firm matches. Not every row has a clone size; where given, it reads once, few, many or a size class.

clone_size	d_call	v_call	j_call	cdr3_nt	cdr3_aa
-	TRBD1	TRBV5-1	TRBJ1-1	TGCGCCAGCAGCTTGGAAGGGACAGGGGGCTACAACACTGAAGCTTTCTTT	CASSLEGTGGYNTEAFF
-	-	TRBV27	TRBJ2-7	TGTGCCAGCAGGGGTGGACAGTCCTACGAGCAGTACTTC	CASRGGQSYEQYF
-	TRBD1	TRBV2	TRBJ2-7	TGTGCCAGCAGTACCGGACAGGGGGGTCCTTACGAGCAGTACTTC	CASSTGQGGPYEQYF
-	-	TRBV7-3	TRBJ2-1	TGTGCCAGCAGCCTGAGCCTCTACAATGAGCAGTTCTTC	CASSLSLYNEQFF
-	-	TRBV2	TRBJ2-7	TGTGCCAGCAGTGAACGGGGGAATAACTACGAGCAGTACTTC	CASSERGNNYEQYF
-	-	TRBV5-4	TRBJ1-1	TGTGCCAGCACCGGAGGAGGCCCGAACACTGAAGCTTTCTTT	CASTGGGPNTEAFF
-	-	TRBV19	TRBJ1-2	TGTGCCAGTAGTCAAGGTCGGACTACAAGGGGTGTTGGAGGCTTC	CASSQGRTTRGVGGF
-	TRBD1	TRBV25-1	TRBJ1-1	TGTGCCAGCAGTGAAATTGGGACAGGGAACACTGAAGCTTTCTTT	CASSEIGTGNTEAFF
-	-	TRBV10-2	TRBJ1-1	TGCGCCAGCAGTGAGTGGTCAGACACTGAAGCTTTCTTT	CASSEWSDTEAFF
-	TRBD2	TRBV30	TRBJ2-1	TGTGCCTGGAGTCTGATGGGACTAGCGAAGCATGAGCAGTTCTTC	CAWSLMGLAKHEQFF
-	-	TRBV28	TRBJ1-2	TGTGCCAGCAGTTCATATACAGGCTCCGCATACCAATCCTACACCTTC	CASSSYTGSAYQSYTF
-	-	TRBV25-1	TRBJ2-3	TGTGCCAGCAGTGAATATAAAGGAGGCACAGATACGCAGTATTTT	CASSEYKGGTDTQYF
-	-	TRBV7-9	TRBJ1-1	TGTGCCAGCAGCCCAGGACTTGGTTCATGGATGAACACTGAAGCTTTCTTT	CASSPGLGSWMNTEAFF
-	TRBD2	TRBV7-2	TRBJ2-7	TGTGCCAGCAGCTTACTAGCGGGGGGCCAAATAAGCTCCTACGAGCAGTACTTC	CASSLLAGGQISSYEQYF
-	TRBD1	TRBV10-3	TRBJ1-1	TGTGCCATCAGGAGACAGGGGACACGCGCTGAAGCTTTCTTT	CAIRRQGTRAEAFF
-	-	TRBV7-8	TRBJ1-1	TGTGCCAGCAGCTTAAGGACAAACACTGAAGCTTTCTTT	CASSLRTNTEAFF
few	-	TRBV7-2	TRBJ2-7	TGTGCCAGCAGCCCCAGTTTCGGTAGCCTGGGGCAGTACTTC	CASSPSFGSLGQYF
few	TRBD2	TRBV9	TRBJ2-1	TGTGCCAGCAGCGCTAGCGGACTCCCTTACAATGAGCAGTTCTTC	CASSASGLPYNEQFF
-	TRBD1	TRBV11-2	TRBJ2-7	TGTGCCAGCAGCTTCACAGGGGCGAGCTCCTACGAGCAGTACTTC	CASSFTGASSYEQYF
-	-	TRBV6-1	TRBJ1-1	TGTGCCAGCAGTGCCTTGACAGCAATGAACACTGAAGCTTTCTTT	CASSALTAMNTEAFF
-	-	TRBV5-1	TRBJ2-1	TGCGCCAGCAGCCCCGAGGGAAGGTCAACCAATGAGCAGTTCTTC	CASSPEGRSTNEQFF
-	TRBD2	TRBV19	TRBJ2-3	TGTGCCAGTGGCGCGGGGGTACGCACAGATACGCAGTATTTT	CASGAGVRTDTQYF
-	-	TRBV6-5	TRBJ1-2	TGTGCCAGCAGTTACCGCGGACAAATCTATGGCTACACCTTC	CASSYRGQIYGYTF
-	-	TRBV10-3	TRBJ1-4	TGTGCCATCAGTGAGTCGAGAGATAATGAAAAACTGTTTTTT	CAISESRDNEKLFF
-	-	TRBV4-3	TRBJ2-3	TGCGCCAGCAGCCAAGATTCGAGGGTTAGCACAGATACGCAGTATTTT	CASSQDSRVSTDTQYF
once	TRBD2	TRBV4-2	TRBJ2-7	TGTGCCAGCAGCCCCGCTAGCGGGATCTACGAGCAGTACTTC	CASSPASGIYEQYF
-	TRBD2	TRBV2	TRBJ2-1	TGTGCCAGCAGCGGACGTCCGGGACTAGCGGGAGGTCCCACCTACAATGAGCAGTTCTTC	CASSGRPGLAGGPTYNEQFF
-	TRBD2	TRBV2	TRBJ2-5	TGTGCCAGCAGTGAAGAGGGACTAGCGTCGGGGACCCAGTACTTC	CASSEEGLASGTQYF
-	-	TRBV27	TRBJ1-2	TGTGCCAGCAGCTTCTCAGGAGGCTATGGCTACACCTTC	CASSFSGGYGYTF
-	-	TRBV4-3	TRBJ1-5	TGCGCCAGCAGCCAAATTTCGGGGCAGCCCCAGCATTTT	CASSQISGQPQHF
-	-	TRBV10-3	TRBJ1-5	TGTGCCATCAGTGCTGGCAATCAGCCCCAGCATTTT	CAISAGNQPQHF
-	TRBD1	TRBV11-3	TRBJ1-3	TGTGCCAGCAGCTTAGAACCGGGACAGGGGACGAGCTCTGGAAACACCATATATTTT	CASSLEPGQGTSSGNTIYF
few	-	TRBV30	TRBJ1-1	TGTGCCTGGAGTGTACTGGGGGGTTTCACTGAAGCTTTCTTT	CAWSVLGGFTEAFF
-	-	TRBV2	TRBJ2-5	TGTGCCAGCACTGAGAGGGACATACAAGAGACCCAGTACTTC	CASTERDIQETQYF
-	TRBD1	TRBV11-2	TRBJ2-7	TGTGCCAGCAGCCGGACAGGGCCATCCTACGAGCAGTACTTC	CASSRTGPSYEQYF
-	-	TRBV9	TRBJ2-5	TGTGCCAGCAGCACCCATGGACTACCCAATCAAGAGACCCAGTACTTC	CASSTHGLPNQETQYF
-	TRBD2	TRBV27	TRBJ2-1	TGTGCCAGCAGTCCGGGACTAGCGGGGGGCCCAGGTTACAATGAGCAGTTCTTC	CASSPGLAGGPGYNEQFF
-	-	TRBV27	TRBJ1-6	TGTGCCAGCAGTTACGGGTTTAATTCACCCCTCCACTTT	CASSYGFNSPLHF
-	-	TRBV5-6	TRBJ1-4	TGTGCCAGCAGCTTGGGCGCAGGCGAAAAACTGTTTTTT	CASSLGAGEKLFF
-	-	TRBV7-2	TRBJ2-1	TGTGCCAGCAGCTTATTAACGGGATCGCAGTTCTTC	CASSLLTGSQFF
-	-	TRBV2	TRBJ2-3	TGTGCCAGCCAAAGGTTGAGCGGGCGATACGCGACTACGCAGTATTTT	CASQRLSGRYATTQYF